The 2 T cell receptor beta chains presented below share a single source sample, sequenced in a study of tumor and adjacent non-tumor tissue in lung cancer. A modified ARM-PCR protocol with three rounds of nested PCR amplified TCRbeta. TCRdb re-analysed the multiplex PCR reads in MiXCR, keeping a single row per CDR3 protein. The repertoire includes approximately 150,000 distinct CDR3 sequences, roughly 66% of them detected once, and roughly 18% sits in the top ten. RNA was extracted from bulk tissue without any cell sorting. The sequenced sample consisted of lung tumor tissue. These receptors came from a man in his sixties with small cell lung cancer.

Concerning this clonotype itself: This sequence may be a read error, since a much larger clone differs from it by one base. This chain joins TRBV6-5 and TRBJ2-5; TRBD1 matches 9 bases. Germline lookup yields CDR1 MNHEY and CDR2 SVGAGI. This CDR3 has 16 amino acids. Losses at the gene ends were 8 bases for V and 2 bases for J; bases not matched to a gene: 12. The DNA for the CDR3 is TGTGCCAGCTGTGAACGTCGGGACAGGGTACAAGAGACCCAGTACTTC. Residues: CASCERRDRVQETQYF.

Turning to this clonotype: An end of the junction does not agree with germline; a read error may underlie this. This chain connects TRBV28 to TRBJ1-2; D not certain. Germline CDR1 and CDR2: MDHEN and SYDVKM. The CDR3 spans 15 residues. The chain's CDR3 is CASSYRGEGRSGYTF. DNA of the CDR3: TGTGCCAGCAGTTACCGGGGAGAGGGAAGGAGTGGCTACACATTC.